This T cell receptor (beta chain) was documented in a study of T cell responses to AZD1222 COVID-19 vaccine. Germline V CDR1 and CDR2: MGHRA, YSYEKL. The CDR3 is 14 residues long. Trimming shortened V by 4 bases and J by 3 bases, and 13 bases separated the two germline ends. Sequencing was performed with immunoSEQ multiplex PCR; in TCRdb, only in-frame clones are kept and a portion is missing. Counted here are roughly 120,000 clones, 92% occurring once; the ten biggest clones make up approximately 1.4%. The input for sequencing was peripheral blood, taken 28 days after the second AZD1222 dose. This clonotype originated in an adult who received the AZD1222 COVID-19 vaccine. The chain combines TRBV4-1 with TRBJ2-7; a possible D gene is TRBD1 (5 bases). CDR3: CASSPPGYIYEQYF. DNA of the CDR3: TGCGCCAGCAGCCCCCCAGGGTATATCTACGAGCAGTACTTC.